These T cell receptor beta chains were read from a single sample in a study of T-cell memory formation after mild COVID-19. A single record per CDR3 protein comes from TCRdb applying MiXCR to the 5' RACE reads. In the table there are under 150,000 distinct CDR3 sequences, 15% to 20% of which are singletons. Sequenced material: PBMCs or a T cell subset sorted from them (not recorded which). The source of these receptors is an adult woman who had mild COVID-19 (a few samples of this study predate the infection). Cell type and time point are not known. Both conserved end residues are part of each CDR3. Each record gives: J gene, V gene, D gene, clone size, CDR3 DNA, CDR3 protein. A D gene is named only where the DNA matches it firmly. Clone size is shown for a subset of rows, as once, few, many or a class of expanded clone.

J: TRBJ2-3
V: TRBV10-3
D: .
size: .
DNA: TGTGCCATCAGAGGACAGACAGATACGCAGTATTTT
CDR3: CAIRGQTDTQYF

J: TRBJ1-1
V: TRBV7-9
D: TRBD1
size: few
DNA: TGTGCCAGCAGCATACTACAGGGGGTGAACACTGAAGCTTTCTTT
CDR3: CASSILQGVNTEAFF

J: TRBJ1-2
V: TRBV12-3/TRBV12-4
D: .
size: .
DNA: TGTGCCAGCAGTTTATCCGGGGGCGGCTATGGCTACACCTTC
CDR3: CASSLSGGGYGYTF

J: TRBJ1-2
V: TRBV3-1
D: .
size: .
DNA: TGTGCCAGCAGCACAGATAACTATGGCTACACCTTC
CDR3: CASSTDNYGYTF

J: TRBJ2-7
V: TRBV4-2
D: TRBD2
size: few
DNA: TGTGCCAGCAGCCAAGGACTAGCGGCGACCTACGAGCAGTACTTC
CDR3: CASSQGLAATYEQYF

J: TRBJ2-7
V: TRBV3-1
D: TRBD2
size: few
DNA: TGTGCCAGCAGCCGTCTGGGAGGGGACGAGCAGTACTTC
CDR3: CASSRLGGDEQYF

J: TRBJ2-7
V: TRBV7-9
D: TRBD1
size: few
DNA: TGTGCCAGCAGCCCGGGACAGGGTGGCGCCTACGAGCAGTACTTC
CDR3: CASSPGQGGAYEQYF

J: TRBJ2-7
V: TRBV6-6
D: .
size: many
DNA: TGTGCCAGCAGGCCTCGACTCCACGATACGGAGTACTTC
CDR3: CASRPRLHDTEYF

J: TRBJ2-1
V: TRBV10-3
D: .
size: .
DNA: TGTGCCATCAGTGATAGCTCAAGCTCCTACAATGAGCAGTTCTTC
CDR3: CAISDSSSSYNEQFF

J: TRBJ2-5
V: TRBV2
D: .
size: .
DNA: TGTGCCACCCACCGGACAGTTCAAGAGACCCAGTACTTC
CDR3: CATHRTVQETQYF

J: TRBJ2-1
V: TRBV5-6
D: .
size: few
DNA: TGTGCCAGCAGCTTGTGGCAGGCGCGTCTCCATGAGCAGTTCTTC
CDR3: CASSLWQARLHEQFF

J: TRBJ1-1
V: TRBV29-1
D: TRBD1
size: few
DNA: TGCAGCGTAGGGACAGGTCCTAACACTGAAGCTTTCTTT
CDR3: CSVGTGPNTEAFF

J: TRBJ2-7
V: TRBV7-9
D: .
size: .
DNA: TGTGCCAGCACCCCCGCAGGGGTAGACGGTTCCTACGAGCAGTACTTC
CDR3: CASTPAGVDGSYEQYF

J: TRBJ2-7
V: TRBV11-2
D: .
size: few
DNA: TGTGCCAGCAGCTTAGTCTCGGGAGAGCAGTACTTC
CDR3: CASSLVSGEQYF

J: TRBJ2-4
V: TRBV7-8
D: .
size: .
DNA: TGTGCCAGCAGCTTAGATTCAGCTAACCCCCCTCGCATTCAGTACTTC
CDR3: CASSLDSANPPRIQYF

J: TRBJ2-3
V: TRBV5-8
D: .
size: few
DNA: TGTGCCAGCAGATCCAAGACAAGGCCCTTGACAGATACGCAGTATTTT
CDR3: CASRSKTRPLTDTQYF

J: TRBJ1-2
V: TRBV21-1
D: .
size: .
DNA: TGTGCCAGCAGCATAGCCCCGGATACCGTCACCAGGTCCTATAACTATGGCTACACCTTC
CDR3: CASSIAPDTVTRSYNYGYTF

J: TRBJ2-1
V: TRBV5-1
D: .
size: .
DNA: TGCGCCAGCAGCTCGCCTAAGAATGAGCAGTTCTTC
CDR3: CASSSPKNEQFF

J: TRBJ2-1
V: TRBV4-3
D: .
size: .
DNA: TGCGCCAGCAGCCAGAGGACTACGTCCTACAATGAGCAGTTCTTC
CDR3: CASSQRTTSYNEQFF

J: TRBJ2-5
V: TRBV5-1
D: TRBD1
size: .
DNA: TGCGCCAGCAGCTTGGGAGGGGGCCGGGAGACCCAGTACTTC
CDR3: CASSLGGGRETQYF

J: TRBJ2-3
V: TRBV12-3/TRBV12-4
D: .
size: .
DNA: TGTGCCAGCACAGGACAGATCCTAGATACGCAGTATTTT
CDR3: CASTGQILDTQYF

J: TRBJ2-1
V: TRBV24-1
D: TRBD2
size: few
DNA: TGTGCCACCAGTGCGACTAGCGGAGTCTACAATGAGCAGTTCTTC
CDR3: CATSATSGVYNEQFF

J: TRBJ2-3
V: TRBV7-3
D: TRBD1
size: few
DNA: TGTGCCAGCAGCAAGGGACAGACAGATACGCAGTATTTT
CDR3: CASSKGQTDTQYF

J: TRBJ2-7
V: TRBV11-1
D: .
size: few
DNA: TGTGCCAGCAGCGCTGATTGGGGCCGCCACTCCTACGAGCAGTACTTC
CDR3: CASSADWGRHSYEQYF

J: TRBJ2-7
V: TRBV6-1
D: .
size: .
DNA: TGTGCCAGCAGTCTTCGGACTCAGGAGCAGTACTTC
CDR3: CASSLRTQEQYF

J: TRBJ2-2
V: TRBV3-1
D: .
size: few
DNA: TGTGCCAGCAGCCCCCGCCGAGGGGTGAACACCGGGGAGCTGTTTTTT
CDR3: CASSPRRGVNTGELFF

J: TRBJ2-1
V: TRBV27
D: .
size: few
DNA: TGTGCCAGCAGTTTATTGCCGAACAATGAGCAGTTCTTC
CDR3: CASSLLPNNEQFF

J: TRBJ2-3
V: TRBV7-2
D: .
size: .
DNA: TGTGCCAGCAGCTTGTGGGTTGGGACTAGCACAGATACGCAGTATTTT
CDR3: CASSLWVGTSTDTQYF

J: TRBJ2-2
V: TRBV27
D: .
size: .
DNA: TGTGCCAGCAGTTTATCGACCGTGAACACCGGGGAGCTGTTTTTT
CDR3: CASSLSTVNTGELFF

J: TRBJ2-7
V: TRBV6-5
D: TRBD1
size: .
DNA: TGTGCCAGCAGTTACGGGGACAGCAACTACGAGCAGTACTTC
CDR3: CASSYGDSNYEQYF

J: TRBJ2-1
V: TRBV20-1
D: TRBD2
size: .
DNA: TGCAGTGCCCGCGATGCGGGGGGCGGTTCTTTCAATGAGCAGTTCTTC
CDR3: CSARDAGGGSFNEQFF

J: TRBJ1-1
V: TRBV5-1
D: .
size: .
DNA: TGCGCCAGCAGCCTTGGGAGGGGCGCGCTGAACACTGAAGCTTTCTTT
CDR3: CASSLGRGALNTEAFF

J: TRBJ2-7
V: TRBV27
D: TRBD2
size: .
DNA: TGTGCCAGCAGCGAGCGGGGGCGTAGCTCCTACGAGCAGTACTTC
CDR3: CASSERGRSSYEQYF

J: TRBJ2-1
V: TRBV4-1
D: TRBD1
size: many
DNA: TGCGCCAGCAGCCGTCAACAGGGGGCAGAGGGCTACAATGAGCAGTTCTTC
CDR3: CASSRQQGAEGYNEQFF

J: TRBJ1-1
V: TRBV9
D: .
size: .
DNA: TGTGCCAGCAGAGGTGGTGGGGAAGCTTTCTTT
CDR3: CASRGGGEAFF

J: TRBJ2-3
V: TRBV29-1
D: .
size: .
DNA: TGCAGCGCAGTTACAGATACGCAGTATTTT
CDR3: CSAVTDTQYF

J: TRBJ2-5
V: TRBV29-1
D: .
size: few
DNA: TGCAGCGTTCAACTACGCCTCCGGGAGACCCAGTACTTC
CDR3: CSVQLRLRETQYF

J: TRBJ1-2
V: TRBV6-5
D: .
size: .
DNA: TGTGCCAGCAGTTACCGGACCGCAAGGGACTACACCTTC
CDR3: CASSYRTARDYTF

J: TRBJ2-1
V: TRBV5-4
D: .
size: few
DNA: TGTGCCAGCAGCCCCCGAAGGGGCCCGTACAATGAGCAGTTCTTC
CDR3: CASSPRRGPYNEQFF

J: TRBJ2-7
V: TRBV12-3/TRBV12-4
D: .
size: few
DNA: TGTGCCAGCAGTTTCGACTACAGATACGAGCAGTACTTC
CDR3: CASSFDYRYEQYF

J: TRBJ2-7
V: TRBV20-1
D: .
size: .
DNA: TGCAGTGCTAGAGATCCAGGCAGGGGGGACTACGAGCAGTACTTC
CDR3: CSARDPGRGDYEQYF

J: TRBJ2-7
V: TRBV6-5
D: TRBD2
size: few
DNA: TGTGCCAGCAGTTGGGGGGGAGAGCAGTACTTC
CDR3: CASSWGGEQYF

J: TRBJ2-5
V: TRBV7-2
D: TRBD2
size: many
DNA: TGTGCCAGCAGCTCACCGGGGGGTACAGTGCAGGGAGGAACAGAGACCCAGTACTTC
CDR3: CASSSPGGTVQGGTETQYF

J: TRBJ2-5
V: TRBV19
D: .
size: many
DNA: TGTGCCAGTAGTGTCCGGGGGAGTCGAGAGACCCAGTACTTC
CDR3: CASSVRGSRETQYF

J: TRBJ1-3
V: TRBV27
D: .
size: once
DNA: TGTGCCAGCAGTTTATCGTACCCAGGGACTGGAAACACCATATATTTT
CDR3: CASSLSYPGTGNTIYF

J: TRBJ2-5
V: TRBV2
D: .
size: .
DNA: TGTGCCAGCAGTGTGTTCAGCCAAGAGACCCAGTACTTC
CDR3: CASSVFSQETQYF

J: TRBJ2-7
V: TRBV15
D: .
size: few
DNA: TGTGCCACCAGCAGAGATCTGGGTCTCTACGAGCAGTACTTC
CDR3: CATSRDLGLYEQYF

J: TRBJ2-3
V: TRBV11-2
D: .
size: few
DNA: TGTGCCAGCAGCTTACAGGGCACAGATACGCAGTATTTT
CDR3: CASSLQGTDTQYF

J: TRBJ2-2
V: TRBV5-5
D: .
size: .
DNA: TGTGCCAGCAGCTTGGCCTTTACGGGACGCGCGAACACCGGGGAGCTGTTTTTT
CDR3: CASSLAFTGRANTGELFF

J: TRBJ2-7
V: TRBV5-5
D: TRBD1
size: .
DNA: TGTGCCAGCAGCTTGGCCTTCGACAGGGGCGAACTCTACGAGCAGTACTTC
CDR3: CASSLAFDRGELYEQYF

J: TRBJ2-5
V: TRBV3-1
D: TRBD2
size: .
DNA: TGTGCCAGCAGCCAAGATCTAGCGGCAGCACAAGAGACCCAGTACTTC
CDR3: CASSQDLAAAQETQYF

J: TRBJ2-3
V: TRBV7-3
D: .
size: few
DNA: TGTGCCAGCAGCTCGTGGGGGCAGGGGTTGAGGACAGATACGCAGTATTTT
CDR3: CASSSWGQGLRTDTQYF

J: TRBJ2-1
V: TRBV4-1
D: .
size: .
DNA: TGCGCCAGCAGCCAAGAGCCGGCGGCTTTGGCTTACAATGAGCAGTTCTTC
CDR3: CASSQEPAALAYNEQFF

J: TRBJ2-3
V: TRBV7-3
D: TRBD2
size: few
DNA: TGTGCCAGCAGCTTATATGGGCTAGCGGGGGGATCGGATACGCAGTATTTT
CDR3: CASSLYGLAGGSDTQYF

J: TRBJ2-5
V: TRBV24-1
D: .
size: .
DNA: TGTGCCACCAGTGACCACTCGGTTGTGCGGGAATCGACGGAGACCCAGTACTTC
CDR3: CATSDHSVVRESTETQYF